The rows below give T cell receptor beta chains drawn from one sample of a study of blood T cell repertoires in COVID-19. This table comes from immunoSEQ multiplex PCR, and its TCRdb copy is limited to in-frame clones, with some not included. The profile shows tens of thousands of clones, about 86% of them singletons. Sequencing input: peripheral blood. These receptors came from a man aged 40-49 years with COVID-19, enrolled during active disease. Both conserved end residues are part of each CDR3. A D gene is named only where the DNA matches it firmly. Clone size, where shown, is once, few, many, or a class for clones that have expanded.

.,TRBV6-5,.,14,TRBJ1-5,TGTGCCAGCACTTCGAGCGGTAGCAATCAGCCCCAGCATTTT,CASTSSGSNQPQHF
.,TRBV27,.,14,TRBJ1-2,TGTGCCAGCAGTTTAAGCCGGGGGGAGGATGGCTACACCTTC,CASSLSRGEDGYTF
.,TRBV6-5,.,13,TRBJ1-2,TGTGCCAGCAGAGAGGACAGCTGGGGTGGCTACACCTTC,CASREDSWGGYTF
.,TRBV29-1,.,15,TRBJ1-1,TGCAGCGTTCCCTTGCGGGGGGCTCGGGACACTGAAGCTTTCTTT,CSVPLRGARDTEAFF
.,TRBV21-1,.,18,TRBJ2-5,TGTGCCAGCAGCAAACCTCATGGGGGACATAAAAAACAAGAGACCCAGTACTTC,CASSKPHGGHKKQETQYF
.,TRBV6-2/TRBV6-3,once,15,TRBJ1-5,TGTGCCAGCAGTTACTCGCGGGAGGGGGGTCAGCCCCAGCATTTT,CASSYSREGGQPQHF
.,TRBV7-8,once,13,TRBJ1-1,TGTGCCAGCAGCTTAGTGTCGGACACTGAAGCTTTCTTT,CASSLVSDTEAFF
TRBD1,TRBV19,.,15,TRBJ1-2,TGTGCCAGTAGTCCCGGACAGGGGTTACATTATGGCTACACCTTC,CASSPGQGLHYGYTF
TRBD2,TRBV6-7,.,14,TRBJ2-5,TGTGCCAGCAGTTCCGGGACTAGCGACGAGACCCAGTACTTC,CASSSGTSDETQYF
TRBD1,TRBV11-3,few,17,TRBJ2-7,TGTGCCAGCAGCCCCAGAGTCAGCAGGGGGCTCTTCTACGAGCAGTACTTC,CASSPRVSRGLFYEQYF
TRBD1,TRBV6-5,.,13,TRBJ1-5,TGTGCCAGCCTTTCAGGGGGGAATCAGCCCCAGCATTTT,CASLSGGNQPQHF
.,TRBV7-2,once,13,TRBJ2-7,TGTGCCAGCAGCCCCCCAGTCGTATACGAGCAGTACTTC,CASSPPVVYEQYF